This entry features one T cell receptor (beta chain) sequence. This entry belongs to a study of blood T cell repertoires in COVID-19. Germline V lookup: CDR1 KGHSH, CDR2 LQKENI. Trimming took 4 bases from V and 5 from J; bases not matched to a gene: 14. CDR3 size: 18 residues. Profiling relied on immunoSEQ multiplex PCR, and the TCRdb table lists in-frame clones only, not all of them. This table has about 200,000 clones, about 94% appearing once. Input material: peripheral blood. The source is a man between 60 and 75 years old with COVID-19, enrolled during active disease. The chain has TRBV18 and TRBJ2-3, with 11 nucleotides matching TRBD2. The CDR3 DNA reads as TGTGCCAGCTCACTCGGGGAGATAGCGGGGGGGCCGAAAGATACGCAGTATTTT. This sequence encodes CASSLGEIAGGPKDTQYF.